The 20 T cell receptor beta chains below were found in one sample sequenced in a study of T cell repertoires in cytomegalovirus infection (dated by TCRdb to the late 2010s). Antigens of these TCRs are unknown. This sample was sequenced with an Illumina HiSeq 1500. TCRdb handled the public reads itself, with Q25 trimming in fastp and clone calling in MiXCR, and kept productive beta chains. Each CDR3 protein appears once, grouped with its most common genes and DNA. For this sample there are approximately 390,000 distinct CDR3 sequences; about 34% appear just once. The ten largest clonotypes hold around an eighth of the sample. Reading the label with the study, this specimen's treatment or condition is: in vitro stimulation with specific CMV peptide epitopes to enrich CMV-specific T cells. Material: cultured PBMCs, obtained from culture after CMV antigen stimulation. These receptors were taken from a human donor in good health (CMV status not recorded). Some clones in this sample may be carry-over from other donors' samples.

This clonotype was detected many times. V is TRBV20-1 and J is TRBJ2-5, with a weak D call TRBD2 (6 bases). Germline values: CDR1 DFQATT, CDR2 SNEGSKA (reference sequence). The CDR3 length is 17 residues. Deletions cut 0 bases from V and 5 bases from J, with 22 bases between. CDR3 amino acids: CSARDLRETGDGETQYF. The CDR3 DNA reads as TGCAGTGCTAGAGATCTAAGGGAGACGGGGGACGGGGAGACCCAGTACTTC.

This clonotype was observed a handful of times. The V and J genes are TRBV4-1 and TRBJ2-5, with D possibly TRBD1 on 6 matching bases. V shed 4 bases and J shed 5 bases, with 14 bases lying between them. Germline-derived CDR1 and CDR2 are MGHRA and YSYEKL. CDR3 length: 14 amino acids. CDR3 loop: CASSRGHLEETQYF. CDR3 sequence (DNA): TGCGCCAGCAGCCGGGGACACCTCGAGGAGACCCAGTACTTC.

The gene calls are TRBV6-6 and TRBJ2-2; 9 nucleotides line up with TRBD2. CDR3 length equals 16 residues. Germline V gives CDR1 MNHNY, CDR2 SVGAGI (reference sequence). J was trimmed by 7 bases and V by 1 base; bases with no gene match: 7. The CDR3 spells CASSYFAGGPGGELFF. In DNA, the CDR3 is TGTGCCAGCAGTTACTTTGCGGGAGGGCCCGGCGGGGAGCTGTTTTTT.

In this sample, this clonotype turned up a few times. This rearrangement joins TRBV7-9 to TRBJ2-2; TRBD2 aligns across 13 bases. Trimming cost V 0 bases and J 3 bases; bases outside gene matches: 7. The CDR3 covers 19 residues. CDR1 SEHNR and CDR2 FQNEAQ come from the germline V gene (reference sequence). Here the CDR3 reads CASSLAGLAGVRDTGELFF. The CDR3 region has the DNA TGTGCCAGCAGCTTAGCTGGACTAGCGGGAGTGAGGGACACCGGGGAGCTGTTTTTT.

This chain connects TRBV3-1 to TRBJ2-1, with D maybe TRBD2 (7 bases). V gave up 4 bases and J gave up 7 bases, with 17 bases separating them. The CDR3 has 15 amino acids. CDR1 and CDR2 (germline): LGHDT, YNNKEL (reference sequence). DNA of the CDR3: TGTGCCAGCAGCCCCCGAGGGGGGGGATGGAATGAGCAGTTCTTC. This encodes CASSPRGGGWNEQFF.

This chain connects TRBV11-3 to TRBJ2-1; 7 nucleotides align to TRBD2. Trimming cost V 5 bases and J 6 bases; bases outside gene matches: 13. Germline CDR1 reads SGHNT; CDR2 reads YENEEA. CDR3 length equals 16 residues. The CDR3: CASSEGGRASSNEQFF. The CDR3 coding sequence is TGTGCCAGCAGCGAGGGAGGGCGGGCCTCTTCCAATGAGCAGTTCTTC.

In its sample, this clonotype was seen a few times. The chain uses TRBV12-3 or TRBV12-4 and TRBJ2-7, with D perhaps TRBD1 (7 bases). The germline V and J ends were trimmed by 3 bases and 3 bases, with 21 bases remaining between them. CDR3 length: 17 residues. The CDR3 protein is CASSFVAAGGGLYEQYF. CDR3 DNA sequence: TGTGCCAGCAGTTTTGTTGCTGCAGGGGGAGGACTCTACGAGCAGTACTTC.

V is TRBV11-3 and J is TRBJ2-3; the D gene could be TRBD1 or TRBD2 (6 bases each). V lost 1 base and J 5 bases, leaving 13 bases between the germline ends. The CDR3 runs 15 residues. From germline, CDR1 is SGHNT and CDR2 YENEEA. The CDR3 loop is CASSLVFEGGDTQYF. In nucleotides, the CDR3 is TGTGCCAGCAGCTTAGTTTTCGAGGGGGGAGATACGCAGTATTTT.

The V and J genes are TRBV7-2 and TRBJ2-1; 8 bases are a match to TRBD2. After removal of 6 bases from V and 6 bases from J, the junction contained 10 bases not matched to a gene. The CDR3 covers 15 residues. Germline V gene data show CDR1 as SGHTA and CDR2 as FQGNSA. CDR3 loop: CASRWGGSGANEQFF. The CDR3 DNA sequence: TGTGCCAGCAGGTGGGGGGGTAGCGGGGCCAATGAGCAGTTCTTC.

The V gene is TRBV19, the J gene TRBJ1-5; D gene uncertain. V was clipped by 1 base and J by 10 bases, with 26 bases between them. The CDR3 is 18 residues long. Germline values: CDR1 LNHDA, CDR2 SQIVND (reference sequence). The DNA for the CDR3 is TGTGCCAGTAGTATAGCGCGGCTGGGTGAGGCCGACAATCGACCCCAGCATTTT. It translates to CASSIARLGEADNRPQHF.

The chain carries TRBV6-8 and TRBJ2-1, with 11 nucleotides matching TRBD2. This CDR3 is built from 17 residues. With 6 bases clipped from V and 6 bases from J, the junction kept 13 bases outside the gene matches. Germline V gene sequence: CDR1 MNHGY, CDR2 SAAAGT. CDR3 DNA: TGTGCCAGCAGACCCCGTTTACTAGCGGGAGTAAGCAATGAGCAGTTCTTC. Translating gives CASRPRLLAGVSNEQFF.

This clonotype was picked up many times. The chain couples TRBV7-2 to TRBJ2-3; 7 positions match TRBD2. Trimming removed 5 bases from V and 4 bases from J; junction bases left unmatched: 6. Germline lookup yields CDR1 SGHTA and CDR2 FQGNSA. This CDR3 has 14 residues. The DNA of the CDR3 is TGTGCCAGCAGCCCTGGACTAGAGGCAGATACGCAGTATTTT. This translates into CASSPGLEADTQYF.

The chain links TRBV19 to TRBJ2-3, with a possible D match to TRBD2 (6 bases). V dropped 3 bases and J dropped 2 bases, with 12 bases sitting between them. From germline, CDR1 is LNHDA and CDR2 SQIVND (reference sequence). The CDR3 totals 15 residues. In DNA, the CDR3 is TGTGCCAGTAGTATGACGGGAGCTTACACAGATACGCAGTATTTT. Its translation is CASSMTGAYTDTQYF.

This chain uses TRBV24-1 with TRBJ1-2; 10 bases align to TRBD1. The CDR3 sequence is 16 residues long. V gave up 3 bases and J gave up 4 bases; unmatched junction bases: 7. From germline, CDR1 is KGHDR and CDR2 SFDVKD. The CDR3 nucleotides are TGTGCCACCAGTGATCCTTTGGGACAGGGGTCCTATGGCTACACCTTC. Its translation: CATSDPLGQGSYGYTF.

This chain links TRBV20-1 with TRBJ2-1; 11 bases line up with TRBD1. V lost 3 bases to trimming and J lost 6 bases; unmatched junction nucleotides: 10. The CDR3 is made up of 16 amino acids. CDR1 and CDR2 from the germline V gene are DFQATT and SNEGSKA (reference sequence). CDR3 sequence (DNA): TGCAGTGCTAGTGGTGCCTCCGGGACAGGGGGCAATGAGCAGTTCTTC. Encoded protein: CSASGASGTGGNEQFF.

This clonotype was observed a few times. The V gene is TRBV28, the J gene TRBJ2-2, with a weak D call TRBD1 (6 bases). Deletions cut 7 bases from V and 6 bases from J, with 15 bases between. This CDR3 has 14 amino acids. Looked up from germline, CDR1 is MDHEN and CDR2 is SYDVKM. CDR3 nucleotides: TGTGCCAGCACCGGGACACCAGGCGCCGGGGAGCTGTTTTTT. This codes for CASTGTPGAGELFF.

The rearrangement joins TRBV28 to TRBJ1-2, with 7 nucleotides matching TRBD1. Germline V gives CDR1 MDHEN, CDR2 SYDVKM. V shed 4 bases, J shed 3 bases, and the junction held 5 bases outside the gene matches. This CDR3 has 14 residues. For the CDR3, the DNA is TGTGCCAGCAGTTCCCCCGGACAGGACTATGGCTACACCTTC. Translating it yields CASSSPGQDYGYTF.

The rearrangement uses TRBV27 and TRBJ2-6, with 9 bases that match TRBD1. The CDR3 has 15 residues. CDR1 is MNHEY and CDR2 is SMNVEV in the germline V gene (reference sequence). The chain's CDR3 is CASRDRATGANVLTF. In nucleotides, the CDR3 is TGTGCGTCCCGGGACAGGGCTACCGGGGCCAACGTCCTGACTTTC. Combining the CDR3 with reference TRBV27 and TRBJ2-6 gives the whole variable domain EAQVTQNPRYLITVTGKKLTVTCSQNMNHEYMSWYRQDPGLGLRQIYYSMNVEVTDKGDVPEGYKVSRKEKRNFPLILESPSPNQTSLYFCASRDRATGANVLTFGAGSRLTVL.

This clonotype was counted between two and nine times. The V call is TRBV20-1, the J call TRBJ2-7; 10 bases are a match to TRBD1. The length of the CDR3 is 14 residues. Germline CDR1 and CDR2: DFQATT and SNEGSKA (reference sequence). V was pared by 1 base and J by 2 bases, with 2 bases of the junction left unmatched. In DNA, the CDR3 is TGCAGTGCTAGAGTGGACAGGGGGACCTACGAGCAGTACTTC. Translating gives CSARVDRGTYEQYF.

This chain joins TRBV12-3 or TRBV12-4 and TRBJ2-3; possible D gene TRBD2, 6 bases. V shed 6 bases and J shed 2 bases, with 15 bases lying between them. CDR3 length: 15 amino acids. Written as DNA, the CDR3 is TGTGCCAGCAGCTCCCAAGCGGGCCACACAGATACGCAGTATTTT. This codes for CASSSQAGHTDTQYF.